This T cell receptor beta chain was profiled in a study of blood T cell repertoires in COVID-19. Study in general: Specimens from acute and convalescent COVID-19 originated in the United States, Italy and Spain.

Authors' analysis steps: Amplification from reference gene primers served as the basis for estimated nucleated cell counts. The data were produced by immunoSEQ multiplex PCR, yet TCRdb's version contains in-frame clones alone and is incomplete. The V and J calls and clone size are taken from that table; D and trimming were inferred from the DNA. The repertoire holds some 170,000 clones, with approximately 80% as singletons. CDR3 size: 13 residues. Trimming pared 2 bases from V and 4 bases from J, leaving 8 bases between. The germline CDR1 and CDR2 sequences are SGHNT and YENEEA. V and J are TRBV11-3 and TRBJ2-5; D is unclear. The clonotype was recovered from a woman at least 80 years old with active or convalescent COVID-19. Material: peripheral blood. CDR3 sequence: CASSLNSLETQYF. The CDR3 region has the DNA TGTGCCAGCAGCTTAAATTCTTTAGAGACCCAGTACTTC.